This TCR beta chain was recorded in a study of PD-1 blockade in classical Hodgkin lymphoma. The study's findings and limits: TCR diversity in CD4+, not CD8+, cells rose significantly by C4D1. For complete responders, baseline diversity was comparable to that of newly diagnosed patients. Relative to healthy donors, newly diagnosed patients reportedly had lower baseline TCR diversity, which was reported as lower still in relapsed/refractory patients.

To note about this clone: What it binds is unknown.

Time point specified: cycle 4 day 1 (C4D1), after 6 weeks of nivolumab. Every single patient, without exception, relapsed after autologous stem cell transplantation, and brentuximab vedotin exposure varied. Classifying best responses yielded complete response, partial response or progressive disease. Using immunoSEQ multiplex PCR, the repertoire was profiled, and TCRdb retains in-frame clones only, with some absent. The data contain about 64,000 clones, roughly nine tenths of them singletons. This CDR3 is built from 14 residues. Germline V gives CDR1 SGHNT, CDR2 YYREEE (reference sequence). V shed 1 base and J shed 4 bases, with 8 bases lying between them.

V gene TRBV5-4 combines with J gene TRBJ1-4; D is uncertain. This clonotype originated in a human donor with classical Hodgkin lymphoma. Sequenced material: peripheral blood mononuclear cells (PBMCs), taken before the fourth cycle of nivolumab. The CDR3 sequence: CASSLSFGNEKLFF. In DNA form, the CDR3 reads TGTGCCAGCAGCTTGTCTTTCGGTAATGAAAAACTGTTTTTT.